Here is one T cell receptor beta chain with its context. Its target is not known. These data belong to a study of T cell responses to AZD1222 COVID-19 vaccine. Findings of the study overall: Reportedly, nearly half the spike-specific TCRs target unmutated variant regions. Repertoire sampling happened only post peak T cell response.

The CDR3 totals 12 residues. The germline V gene has CDR1 SGHTA and CDR2 FQGNSA. The V end lost 0 bases, the J end lost 6 bases, and 6 bases lay between the germline ends. Clones were sequenced by immunoSEQ multiplex PCR, and TCRdb holds only the in-frame ones, with some missing. The table shows tens of thousands of clones, with about 87% occurring only once. This sample comprised peripheral blood, obtained on day 0 of AZD1222 vaccination. This sequence was found in an adult in good health. V is TRBV7-2 and J is TRBJ2-7; no clear D gene. CDR3 in amino acids: CASSLAGTEQYF. The DNA for the CDR3 is TGTGCCAGCAGCTTAGCGGGAACCGAGCAGTACTTC.